The rows below give T cell receptor beta chains drawn from one sample of a study of blood T cell repertoires in COVID-19. The data were produced by immunoSEQ multiplex PCR, yet TCRdb's version contains in-frame clones alone and is incomplete. The sample carries 120,000 or so clones, 80% recorded once. Sequencing was carried out using peripheral blood. The origin of the receptors is a human donor in a cohort sampled during active COVID-19. Each CDR3 is given without its conserved first and last residue.

>TRBV20-1|12|TRBJ2-7
SASVPQEPYEQY
>TRBV6-4|12|TRBJ1-1
ASRRTGENTEAF
>TRBV7-9|9|TRBJ1-1
AGIQGNEAF
>TRBV6-2/TRBV6-3|13|TRBJ1-5
ASSYWQGSNQPQH
>TRBV4-1|13|TRBJ2-7
ASSQPGTVTYEQY
>TRBV3-1/TRBV3-2|12|TRBJ1-2
ASSPTDRGGGYT
>TRBV2|12|TRBJ2-3
ASTPGGGTDTQY
>TRBV6-6|13|TRBJ1-1
ASSYLSSRGAEAF
>TRBV5-1|13|TRBJ2-2
ASSYRDKNTGELF
>TRBV6-2/TRBV6-3|12|TRBJ1-5
ASSRGRPTQPQH
>TRBV29-1|14|TRBJ2-2
SVTRTGGGSTGELF
>TRBV28|13|TRBJ2-1
ASTTWSGGPGEQF
>TRBV9|11|TRBJ1-1
ASSSTEGTEAF
>TRBV3-1/TRBV3-2|15|TRBJ2-7
ASSQGDRGRGVYEQY
>TRBV19|11|TRBJ2-7
ASSTGNSFWQY
>TRBV5-1|11|TRBJ1-2
ASSPREGYGYT
>TRBV20-1|13|TRBJ2-1
SASKRGVSYNEQF
>TRBV20-1|9|TRBJ1-2
SARPSAGYT
>TRBV10-3|9|TRBJ2-1
AISDQREQF
>TRBV11-2|12|TRBJ2-1
ASSLGTAGNEQF
>TRBV2|11|TRBJ2-5
ASRGTEQETQY
>TRBV19|12|TRBJ1-1
ASSPSQRNTEAF
>TRBV2|10|TRBJ1-5
ASSDGNQPQH
>TRBV19|13|TRBJ2-2
ASSIQKLVPGELF
>TRBV7-3|13|TRBJ2-1
ASSLTRSSYNEQF
>TRBV2|11|TRBJ2-3
ASMEGGTDTQY
>TRBV27|13|TRBJ1-2
ASSEALSARYGYT
>TRBV28|12|TRBJ1-2
ASSFGTGWRGYT
>TRBV20-1|13|TRBJ1-4
SASGAFGEEEKLF
>TRBV7-2|15|TRBJ2-3
ASTASVGRGGADTQY
>TRBV3-1/TRBV3-2|12|TRBJ1-1
ASSQELGGSEAF
>TRBV6-4|12|TRBJ1-2
ASSVAGDSDGYT
>TRBV2|9|TRBJ1-2
ARQDRRGYT
>TRBV5-1|16|TRBJ2-1
ASSATPSGLASHNEQF
>TRBV7-9|13|TRBJ2-6
ASSLPGSGANVLT
>TRBV3-1/TRBV3-2|13|TRBJ1-1
ASSQGSGGNTEAF
>TRBV29-1|14|TRBJ2-1
SVEDGGTGNPNEQF
>TRBV5-1|12|TRBJ2-3
ASSLLAGPDTQY
>TRBV4-1|14|TRBJ2-7
ASSRGLAVNSYEQY